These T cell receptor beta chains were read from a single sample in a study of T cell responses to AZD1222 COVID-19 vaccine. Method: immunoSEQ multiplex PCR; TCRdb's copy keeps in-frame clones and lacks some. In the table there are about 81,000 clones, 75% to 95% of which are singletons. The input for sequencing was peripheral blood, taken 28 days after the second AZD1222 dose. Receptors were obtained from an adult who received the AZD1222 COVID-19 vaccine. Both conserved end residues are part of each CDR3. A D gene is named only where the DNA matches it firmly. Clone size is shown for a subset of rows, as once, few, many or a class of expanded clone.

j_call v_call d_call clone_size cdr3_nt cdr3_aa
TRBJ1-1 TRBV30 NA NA TGTGCCTGGAGTGGTCAGTCAAACACTGAAGCTTTCTTT CAWSGQSNTEAFF
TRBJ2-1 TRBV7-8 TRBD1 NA TGTGCCAGCAGCCCTCGACGGGACAGGTCAAGATACAATGAGCAGTTCTTC CASSPRRDRSRYNEQFF
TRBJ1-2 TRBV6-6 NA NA TGTGCCAGCAGACCTACTCAGGGCTATGGCTACACCTTC CASRPTQGYGYTF
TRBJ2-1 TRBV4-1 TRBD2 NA TGCGCCAGCAGCCCAGGGCGGGGGGCCTACAATGAGCAGTTCTTC CASSPGRGAYNEQFF
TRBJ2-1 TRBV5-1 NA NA TGCGCCAGCAGCTTGGGCACCAACAATGAGCAGTTCTTC CASSLGTNNEQFF
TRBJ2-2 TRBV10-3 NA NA TGTGCCATCAGTGGTGGAGGACGGAACACCGGGGAGCTGTTTTTT CAISGGGRNTGELFF
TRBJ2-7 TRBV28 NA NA TGTGCCAGCAGGCCGTACCAGGGGGGAGCCTACGAGCTGTACTTC CASRPYQGGAYELYF
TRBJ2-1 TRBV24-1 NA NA TGTGCCACCGCCTTGGGAATGCGGCAGTTCTTC CATALGMRQFF
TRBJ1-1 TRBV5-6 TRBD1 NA TGTGCCAGCAGCCCCTCCGGGACAGGGAACACTGAAGCTTTCTTT CASSPSGTGNTEAFF
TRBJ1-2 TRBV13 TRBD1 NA TGTGCCAGCAGCTTCGGACAGGGCAATGGCTACACCTTC CASSFGQGNGYTF
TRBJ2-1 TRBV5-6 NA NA TGTGCCAGCAGCTTGGAGGTCAGCTTAAGCTCCTACAATGAGCAGTTCTTC CASSLEVSLSSYNEQFF
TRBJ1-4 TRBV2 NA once TGTGCCAGCAGTGAAAATAGGGGAGATGAAAAACTGTTTTTT CASSENRGDEKLFF
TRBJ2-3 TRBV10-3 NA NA TGTGCCATCAGTAGGGAGTGGACAGATACGCAGTATTTT CAISREWTDTQYF
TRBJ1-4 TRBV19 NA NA TGTGCCAGTTTCGCTAATGAAAAACTGTTTTTT CASFANEKLFF
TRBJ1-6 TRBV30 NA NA TGTGCCTGGAGTGTTCAGAATAATTCACCCCTCCACTTT CAWSVQNNSPLHF
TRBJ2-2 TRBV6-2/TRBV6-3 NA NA TGTGCCAGCAGTTACAACCCCCCCCGGGGGAACACCGGGGAGCTGTTTTTT CASSYNPPRGNTGELFF
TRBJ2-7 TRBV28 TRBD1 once TGTGCCAGCAGTTCGTCCGGGACAGGGGGCAACGAGCAGTACTTC CASSSSGTGGNEQYF
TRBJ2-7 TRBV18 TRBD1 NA TGTGCCAGCTCCCCGACTAGGGACAGGGTAAGGTACGAGCAGTACTTC CASSPTRDRVRYEQYF
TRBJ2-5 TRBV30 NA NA TGTGCCTGGAGCCGAGGGGCTTCGGAGACCCAGTACTTC CAWSRGASETQYF
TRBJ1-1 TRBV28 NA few TGTGCCAGCAGACGCGGACACCTCAACACTGAAGCTTTCTTT CASRRGHLNTEAFF
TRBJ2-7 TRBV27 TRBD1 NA TGTGCCAGCAGTTTCTTGCAGGGGGTCTACGAGCAGTACTTC CASSFLQGVYEQYF
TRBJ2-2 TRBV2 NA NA TGTGCCAGCAGACAGGGCAGGGGCGGGGAGCTGTTTTTT CASRQGRGGELFF
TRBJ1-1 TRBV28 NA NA TGTGCCAGCAGTTTATACGACCCGAACACTGAAGCTTTCTTT CASSLYDPNTEAFF
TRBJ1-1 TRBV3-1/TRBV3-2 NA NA TGTGCCAGCAGCCAATTTACAGGTTACACTGAAGCTTTCTTT CASSQFTGYTEAFF
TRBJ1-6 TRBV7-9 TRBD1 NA TGTGCCAGCACGTCAACAGGGGAATTTAATTCACCCCTCCACTTT CASTSTGEFNSPLHF
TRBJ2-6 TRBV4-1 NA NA TGCGCCAGCAGCCAAGCTATACTCTGGGCCAACGTCCTGACTTTC CASSQAILWANVLTF
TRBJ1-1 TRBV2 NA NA TGTGCCAGCATCAGGGACACCACTGAAGCTTTCTTT CASIRDTTEAFF
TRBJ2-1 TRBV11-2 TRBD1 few TGTGCCAGCAGTTTAGGGGCGACAGGGCGTGAGCAGTTCTTC CASSLGATGREQFF
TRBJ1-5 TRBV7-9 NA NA TGTGCCAGCAGCTTAGCCGAAGAGCGGGGACAGCCCCAGCATTTT CASSLAEERGQPQHF
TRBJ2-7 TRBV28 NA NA TGTGCCAGCAGGCTCCTTCTAAACCCGACCTACGAGCAGTACTTC CASRLLLNPTYEQYF
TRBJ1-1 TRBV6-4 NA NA TGTGCCAGCAGGCCCCAACCCCTGTCTGAAGCTTTCTTT CASRPQPLSEAFF
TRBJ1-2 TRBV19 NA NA TGTGCCAGTAGTATCGGGACCGAGAACTATGGCTACACCTTC CASSIGTENYGYTF
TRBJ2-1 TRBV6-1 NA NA TGTGCCAGCAGTGAATCGAGGGCCCCTAGCCGCTACATCTACAATGAGCAGTTCTTC CASSESRAPSRYIYNEQFF
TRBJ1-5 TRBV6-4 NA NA TGTGCCAGCAGTCGACAGATCAATCAGCCCCAGCATTTT CASSRQINQPQHF
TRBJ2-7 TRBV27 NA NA TGTGCCAGCAGTTTATTATCCCGATCCGAGCAGTACTTC CASSLLSRSEQYF
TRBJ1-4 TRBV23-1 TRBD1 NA TGCGCCAGCAGTCAAGGACAGGGTGGGGAAAAACTGTTTTTT CASSQGQGGEKLFF
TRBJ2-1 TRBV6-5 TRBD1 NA TGTGCCAGCACCATGACAGGGCTCGATGAGCAGTTCTTC CASTMTGLDEQFF
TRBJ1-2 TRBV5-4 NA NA TGTGCCAGCAGCTTTGAACAGGGTTTTTCCGGTGGCTACACCTTC CASSFEQGFSGGYTF
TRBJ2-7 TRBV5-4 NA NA TGTGCCAGCAGCTTGGACCCCTCCTACGAGCAGTACTTC CASSLDPSYEQYF